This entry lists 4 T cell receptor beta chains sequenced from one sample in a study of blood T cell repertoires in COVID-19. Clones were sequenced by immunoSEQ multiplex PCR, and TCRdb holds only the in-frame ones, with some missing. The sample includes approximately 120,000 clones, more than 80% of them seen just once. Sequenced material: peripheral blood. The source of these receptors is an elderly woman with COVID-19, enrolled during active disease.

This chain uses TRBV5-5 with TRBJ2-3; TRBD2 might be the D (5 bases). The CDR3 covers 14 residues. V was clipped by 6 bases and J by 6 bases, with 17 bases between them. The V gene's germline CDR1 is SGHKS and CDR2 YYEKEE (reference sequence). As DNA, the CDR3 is TGTGCCAGCAACACCCCTAGCATTGCGGATACGCAGTATTTT. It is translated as CASNTPSIADTQYF.

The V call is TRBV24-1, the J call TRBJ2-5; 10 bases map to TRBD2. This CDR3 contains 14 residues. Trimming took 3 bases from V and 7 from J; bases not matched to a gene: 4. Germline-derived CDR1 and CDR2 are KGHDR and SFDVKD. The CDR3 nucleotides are TGTGCCACCAGTGATCTCATAGCGGGAGGGACCCAGTACTTC. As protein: CATSDLIAGGTQYF.

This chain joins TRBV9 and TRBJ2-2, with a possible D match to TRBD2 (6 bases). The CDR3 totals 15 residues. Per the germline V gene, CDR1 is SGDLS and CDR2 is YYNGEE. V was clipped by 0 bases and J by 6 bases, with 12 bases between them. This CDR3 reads CASSVGGGEAGELFF. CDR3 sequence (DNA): TGTGCCAGCAGCGTAGGAGGCGGGGAGGCCGGGGAGCTGTTTTTT.

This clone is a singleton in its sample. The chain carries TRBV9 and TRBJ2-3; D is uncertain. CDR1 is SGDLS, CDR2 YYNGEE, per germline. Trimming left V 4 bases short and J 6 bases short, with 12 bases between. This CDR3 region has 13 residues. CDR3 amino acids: CASSPLTLDTQYF. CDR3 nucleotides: TGTGCCAGCAGCCCACTTACGTTGGATACGCAGTATTTT.